The next 30 T cell receptor beta chains were all read from a single sample in a study of CD8 T cells in Susac syndrome. When the RNA was reverse transcribed, random hexamers were used with an input of roughly 0.45 to 1 ug. TCRdb re-called the immunoSEQ multiplex PCR reads through MiXCR, storing one row per CDR3 protein. The sample has some 200,000 distinct CDR3 sequences, almost 96% seen once; the top ten hold around 0.1%. The sequenced sample was CD4+ T cells from PBMCs. The receptors stem from a human donor with Susac syndrome.

This chain connects TRBV10-2 to TRBJ2-6; 9 nucleotides match TRBD2. Trimming at V came to 2 bases and at J to 4 bases, leaving 3 bases not matched to a gene. Germline CDR1 is WSHSY and CDR2 is SAAADI. This CDR3 region has 16 residues. CDR3 sequence (DNA): TGCGCCAGCAGTGAGGCGGGGGGGCTCGGGGCCAACGTCCTGACTTTC. Its protein product is CASSEAGGLGANVLTF.

The J gene is TRBJ2-3, the V gene TRBV11-2; weak D call: TRBD2 (7 bases). The V end lost 6 bases, the J end lost 2 bases, and 12 bases lay between the germline ends. This CDR3 contains 14 residues. CDR1 is SGHAT and CDR2 is FQNNGV in the germline V gene. CDR3 amino acids: CASSGGAPTDTQYF. In DNA, the CDR3 is TGTGCCAGCAGTGGGGGGGCCCCCACAGATACGCAGTATTTT.

Written as DNA, the CDR3 is TGTGCCAGTAGTCCCTCGGAAAGCCCTCTCCCCACAAACCAGCATTTT. Translating gives CASSPSESPLPTNQHF. This rearrangement joins TRBV19 to TRBJ1-5; D is ambiguous. The V gene lost 5 bases and the J gene lost 12 bases, with 26 bases spanning the gap. From germline, CDR1 is LNHDA and CDR2 SQIVND (reference sequence). The CDR3 length is 16 residues.

The CDR3 protein is CASSKARKGVKKGTEAFF. In DNA, the CDR3 is TGTGCCAGCAGCAAAGCGCGAAAGGGCGTAAAGAAGGGCACTGAAGCTTTCTTT. V and J are TRBV21-1 and TRBJ1-1; TRBD1, the D gene given by the table, was not confirmed from the DNA. TRBV21-1 represents a pseudogene. This CDR3 region has 18 residues.

V gene TRBV6-2 or TRBV6-3 combines with J gene TRBJ2-7; D perhaps matches TRBD2 (7 bases). CDR3 length equals 14 residues. Looked up from germline, CDR1 is MNHEY and CDR2 is SVGEGT. Between the trimmed V and J ends, which lost 6 bases and 2 bases, there was a span of 14 bases. CDR3 coding DNA: TGTGCCAGCAGGACGGGGGGCTCAGCCTACGAGCAGTACTTC. This encodes CASRTGGSAYEQYF.

The genes are TRBV3-1 and TRBJ2-1; 12 positions match TRBD2. This CDR3 has 16 residues. From germline, CDR1 is LGHDT and CDR2 YNNKEL (reference sequence). V shed 2 bases and J 5 bases; nucleotides not matched to a gene: 4. The CDR3 sequence is CASSQTSGGPHNEQFF. CDR3 DNA sequence: TGTGCCAGCAGCCAAACTAGCGGGGGGCCCCACAATGAGCAGTTCTTC.

The chain employs TRBV12-3 or TRBV12-4 and TRBJ2-3; the D is unclear. The CDR3 has 14 residues. The V end lost 6 bases, the J end lost 1 base, and 11 bases lay between the germline ends. The CDR3 sequence is CASRLLTGTDTQYF. The CDR3 DNA follows: TGTGCCAGCAGACTTCTCACAGGCACAGATACGCAGTATTTT.

The chain links TRBV5-4 to TRBJ2-1; 9 bases are shared with TRBD2. This CDR3 comprises 18 residues. Looked up from germline, CDR1 is SGHNT and CDR2 is YYREEE (reference sequence). Losses at the gene ends were 2 bases for V and 4 bases for J; bases not matched to a gene: 13. CDR3 loop: CASSLWFSGGLPYNEQFF. The CDR3 nucleotides are TGTGCCAGCAGCTTATGGTTTAGCGGGGGCCTTCCTTACAATGAGCAGTTCTTC.

J is TRBJ2-7 and V is TRBV28, with D tentatively TRBD1 or TRBD2 (5 bases each). CDR1 MDHEN and CDR2 SYDVKM come from the germline V gene. The CDR3 is 14 residues long. Deletions cut 3 bases from V and 4 bases from J, with 13 bases between. The CDR3 bases are TGTGCCAGCAGTTTCAGAGGGGTCCCGTACGAGCAGTACTTC. Translated, it gives CASSFRGVPYEQYF.

The rearrangement joins TRBV11-2 to TRBJ2-7; 12 bases fit TRBD1. CDR1 is SGHAT and CDR2 is FQNNGV in the germline V gene. The CDR3 sequence is 17 residues long. The V and J ends lost 3 bases and 9 bases, in that order; junction bases with no gene match: 15. The CDR3 coding sequence is TGTGCCAGCAGCTTCCACTCTGACGGGACAGGGGGCAGGAGGCAGTACTTC. Translation: CASSFHSDGTGGRRQYF.

V usage is TRBV7-9 and J usage is TRBJ2-3; 10 bases are shared with TRBD1. The CDR3 runs to 16 residues. Germline-derived CDR1 and CDR2 are SEHNR and FQNEAQ (reference sequence). Germline trimming cut 2 bases from V and 5 bases from J; bases unmatched to any gene: 7. CDR3 region: CASSLRQGASGDTQYF. The CDR3 nucleotides are TGTGCCAGCAGCTTAAGACAGGGGGCTTCCGGAGATACGCAGTATTTT.

The chain combines TRBV27 with TRBJ1-5; D gene ambiguous. V dropped 4 bases and J dropped 6 bases, with 10 bases sitting between them. The CDR3 has 13 residues. The germline V gene encodes CDR1 MNHEY and CDR2 SMNVEV (reference sequence). CDR3 amino acids: CASSSGLVQPQHF. The CDR3 coding sequence is TGTGCCAGCAGTTCTGGACTTGTTCAGCCCCAGCATTTT.

This sequence joins TRBV30 and TRBJ1-4; D is possibly TRBD1 (6 bases). Germline V gene sequence: CDR1 GTSNPN, CDR2 SVGIG (reference sequence). CDR3 length equals 16 residues. Trimming left V 2 bases short and J 3 bases short, with 16 bases between. Here the CDR3 reads CAWSPGGAHPNEKLFF. Here the CDR3 DNA reads TGTGCCTGGAGTCCCGGGGGGGCGCATCCTAATGAAAAACTGTTTTTT.

This sequence joins TRBV3-1 and TRBJ2-5, with 8 bases aligning to TRBD2. The V and J ends lost 1 base and 5 bases, in that order; junction bases with no gene match: 6. Per the germline V gene, CDR1 is LGHDT and CDR2 is YNNKEL (reference sequence). This CDR3 is built from 15 residues. The CDR3 spells CASSQAGGFYETQYF. The CDR3 DNA follows: TGTGCCAGCAGCCAAGCGGGGGGGTTTTATGAGACCCAGTACTTC.

The gene calls are TRBV20-1 and TRBJ2-4, with 7 bases fitting TRBD2. The CDR3 has 15 amino acids. J gave up 3 bases and V 5 bases, and 10 bases lay outside the gene matches. Germline V gene data show CDR1 as DFQATT and CDR2 as SNEGSKA (reference sequence). The DNA of the CDR3 is TGCAGTGCTCCTCCCCTGGGGGAGGGCAAAAACATTCAGTACTTC. Translating gives CSAPPLGEGKNIQYF.

The rearrangement joins TRBV19 to TRBJ1-6, with D possibly matching TRBD1 (6 bases). Germline CDR1 reads LNHDA; CDR2 reads SQIVND (reference sequence). V lost 4 bases to trimming and J lost 7 bases, with 8 bases between them. The CDR3 runs 13 residues. The CDR3 region is CASSTRGNSPLHF. CDR3 DNA sequence: TGTGCCAGTAGTACCAGGGGAAATTCACCCCTCCACTTT.

This chain uses TRBV12-3 or TRBV12-4 with TRBJ1-6, with D hard to call. Deletions cut 3 bases from V and 2 bases from J, with 8 bases between. The CDR3 is 15 residues long. CDR3 sequence: CASSFRDPYNSPLHF. The CDR3 nucleotides read TGTGCCAGCAGTTTTCGGGATCCCTATAATTCACCCCTCCACTTT.

The chain employs TRBV20-1 and TRBJ1-2; maybe TRBD1 (6 bases). The length of the CDR3 is 13 residues. Germline values: CDR1 DFQATT, CDR2 SNEGSKA (reference sequence). The V and J ends lost 0 bases and 8 bases respectively, with 13 bases between them. The CDR3 is CSARDGGQEGYTF. In nucleotides, the CDR3 is TGCAGTGCTAGAGATGGGGGACAAGAAGGCTACACCTTC.

This chain links TRBV3-1 with TRBJ1-1; weak D call: TRBD1 (5 bases). This CDR3 is 15 amino acids long. V lost 4 bases and J 0 bases, leaving 12 bases between the germline ends. Per the germline V gene, CDR1 is LGHDT and CDR2 is YNNKEL (reference sequence). DNA of the CDR3: TGTGCCAGCAGCCCCTGGGGGGAAATGAACACTGAAGCTTTCTTT. Amino acid sequence: CASSPWGEMNTEAFF.

V and J are TRBV4-1 and TRBJ2-5; the D gene is possibly TRBD2 (5 bases). V was clipped by 0 bases and J by 5 bases, with 13 bases between them. Germline-derived CDR1 and CDR2 are MGHRA and YSYEKL. The CDR3 covers 15 residues. The CDR3 coding sequence is TGCGCCAGCAGCCAAGATCGGGGAGTACAGGAGACCCAGTACTTC. Amino acids: CASSQDRGVQETQYF.

The chain recombines TRBV4-2 with TRBJ2-1, with D unresolved. This CDR3 spans 12 amino acids. V lost 0 bases and J 9 bases, leaving 6 bases between the germline ends. Germline V gene sequence: CDR1 LGHNA, CDR2 YNFKEQ. This CDR3 is CASSQDRVEQFF. CDR3 bases: TGTGCCAGCAGCCAAGATCGGGTTGAGCAGTTCTTC.

V is TRBV4-3 and J is TRBJ1-1; D remains ambiguous. CDR3 size: 15 residues. V shed 0 bases and J shed 11 bases, with 19 bases lying between them. Germline-derived CDR1 and CDR2 are LGHNA and YSLEER. In nucleotides, the CDR3 is TGCGCCAGCAGCCAAGATATTCGTAAGTTTGCCCTGGCTTTCTTT. This sequence encodes CASSQDIRKFALAFF.

This chain joins TRBV20-1 and TRBJ2-5; no firm D call. V was clipped by 0 bases and J by 2 bases, with 7 bases between them. CDR1 DFQATT and CDR2 SNEGSKA come from the germline V gene (reference sequence). The CDR3 sequence is 13 residues long. The CDR3 bases are TGCAGTGCTAGAGATATTCTTCAAGAGACCCAGTACTTC. This gives the protein CSARDILQETQYF.

This chain uses TRBV6-2 or TRBV6-3 with TRBJ2-1; tentative D call: TRBD1 (5 bases). Germline loops: CDR1 MNHEY, CDR2 SVGEGT. The CDR3 spans 15 residues. V was cut by 6 bases and J by 6 bases, with 18 bases left in between. CDR3 sequence (DNA): TGTGCCAGCAGCCAAAGGGGCGGTCAAATCAATGAGCAGTTCTTC. It specifies CASSQRGGQINEQFF.

The V call is TRBV9, the J call TRBJ2-3, with 8 bases lining up with TRBD2. Per germline, CDR1 SGDLS and CDR2 YYNGEE. The J segment lost 6 bases and the V segment lost 1 base, leaving 7 bases of the junction unmatched. This CDR3 region has 15 residues. The CDR3 region has the DNA TGTGCCAGCAGCGTATCTTTTAGCGGGGTTGATACGCAGTATTTT. Its protein product is CASSVSFSGVDTQYF.

This chain links TRBV12-3 or TRBV12-4 with TRBJ2-5; D is perhaps TRBD1 or TRBD2 (5 bases each). This CDR3 is 14 amino acids long. V was pared by 3 bases and J by 6 bases, with 14 bases between. The CDR3 region is CASSLGPGPKTQYF. Here the CDR3 DNA reads TGTGCCAGCAGTTTGGGGCCGGGGCCCAAGACCCAGTACTTC.

The chain has TRBV28 and TRBJ1-5; D is unresolved. Trimming left V 6 bases short and J 4 bases short, with 13 bases between. The CDR3 is made up of 14 amino acids. Looked up from germline, CDR1 is MDHEN and CDR2 is SYDVKM. The chain's CDR3 is CASRFLGGNQPQHF. The DNA for the CDR3 is TGTGCCAGCAGGTTCCTGGGTGGAAATCAGCCCCAGCATTTT.

The chain couples TRBV29-1 to TRBJ2-1; D perhaps matches TRBD2 (7 bases). Germline V CDR1 and CDR2: SQVTM, ANQGSEA. The V and J ends lost 7 bases and 9 bases respectively, with 19 bases between them. The CDR3 runs to 13 residues. The CDR3 region is CSGEGGGAIEQFF. The CDR3 DNA follows: TGCAGCGGGGAAGGAGGGGGGGCGATTGAGCAGTTCTTC.

The chain recombines TRBV4-1 with TRBJ2-7; a weak D match, TRBD2 (5 bases). V dropped 4 bases and J dropped 6 bases, with 25 bases sitting between them. This CDR3 contains 17 residues. CDR1 MGHRA and CDR2 YSYEKL come from the germline V gene. As DNA, the CDR3 is TGCGCCAGCAGCCCCCTCCCTACGGGAATGCCTGATGCCGAGCAGTACTTC. Translation gives CASSPLPTGMPDAEQYF.

For the CDR3, the DNA is TGCAGTGCTAGGTGGGCCTCCAGAGGGGGTACGCAGTATTTT. Amino acids: CSARWASRGGTQYF. This sequence joins TRBV20-1 and TRBJ2-3; TRBD1 might be the D (6 bases). The ends were cut back, 3 bases at V and 8 bases at J, with 18 bases in the middle. CDR3 length: 14 residues. Germline V lookup: CDR1 DFQATT, CDR2 SNEGSKA (reference sequence).